Below, 14 T cell receptor beta chains from the same sample are listed, as sequenced in a study of OX40 agonist ivuxolimab in advanced cancers. Generated by immunoSEQ multiplex PCR, the TCRdb table keeps only in-frame clones and is missing some. The sample has fewer than 85,000 clones; 80% to 90% are singletons. Sequences were derived from CD4+ or CD8+ T cells sorted from blood, sampled in a trial of the OX40 agonist ivuxolimab. These receptors all come from an adult with an advanced solid tumor such as melanoma, head and neck, liver or kidney cancer.

The genes are TRBV2 and TRBJ1-2, with D possibly TRBD1 on 5 matching bases. This CDR3 region has 13 residues. Germline V CDR1 and CDR2: SNHLY, FYNNEI. The ends were cut back, 3 bases at V and 5 bases at J, with 10 bases in the middle. The CDR3 DNA follows: TGTGCCAGCAGTGATCGACGGACATATGGCTACACCTTC. Its translation: CASSDRRTYGYTF.

This clone has just one count. The rearrangement links TRBV4-2 to TRBJ2-7; D is unresolved. The CDR3 has 13 residues. Germline CDR1 reads LGHNA; CDR2 reads YNFKEQ. The ends were cut back, 1 base at V and 0 bases at J, with 4 bases in the middle. The CDR3 region is CASSQVFSYEQYF. In nucleotides, the CDR3 is TGTGCCAGCAGCCAAGTCTTCTCCTACGAGCAGTACTTC.

This chain connects TRBV6-1 to TRBJ1-2, with 7 bases that match TRBD1. Germline trimming cut 6 bases from V and 3 bases from J; bases unmatched to any gene: 4. Looked up from germline, CDR1 is MNHNS and CDR2 is SASEGT. The CDR3 length is 13 residues. CDR3 nucleotide sequence: TGTGCCAGCAGGGAGACAGGGTACTATGGCTACACCTTC. Its translation: CASRETGYYGYTF.

The rearrangement uses TRBV27 and TRBJ2-7; D is ambiguous. With 1 base removed from V and 5 bases from J, the gap between germline ends came to 15 bases. This CDR3 is built from 15 residues. Germline CDR1 reads MNHEY; CDR2 reads SMNVEV (reference sequence). The CDR3 loop reads CASSLFWGYGHEQYF. CDR3 bases: TGTGCCAGCAGTTTATTTTGGGGATACGGACACGAGCAGTACTTC.

A few counts support this clone. This chain joins TRBV28 and TRBJ2-5; D unclear. This CDR3 region has 14 residues. Trimming cost V 5 bases and J 3 bases, with 13 bases left between them. CDR1 and CDR2 from the germline V gene are MDHEN and SYDVKM. The CDR3: CASSPPFREETQYF. In DNA, the CDR3 is TGTGCCAGCAGTCCCCCCTTCAGAGAAGAGACCCAGTACTTC.

The chain links TRBV29-1 to TRBJ1-2, with 10 bases aligning to TRBD1. Losses at the gene ends were 7 bases for V and 2 bases for J; bases not matched to a gene: 7. CDR3 length equals 14 residues. The V gene's germline CDR1 is SQVTM and CDR2 ANQGSEA. CDR3 sequence (DNA): TGCAGCGCCGACCCGGGACAGGGGAACTATGGCTACACCTTC. Its translation: CSADPGQGNYGYTF.

The V call is TRBV9, the J call TRBJ2-5; the match to TRBD2 covers 8 bases. This CDR3 has 16 amino acids. J lost 4 bases, V lost 2 bases, and 10 bases had no gene match. Germline CDR1 reads SGDLS; CDR2 reads YYNGEE. This chain's CDR3 is CASSVGSGIGRETQYF. CDR3 nucleotide sequence: TGTGCCAGCAGCGTCGGTAGCGGGATAGGCAGAGAGACCCAGTACTTC. The complete variable domain, with remaining parts taken from reference TRBV9 and TRBJ2-5, reads DSGVTQTPKHLITATGQRVTLRCSPRSGDLSVYWYQQSLDQGLQFLIQYYNGEERAKGNILERFSAQQFPDLHSELNLSSLELGDSALYFCASSVGSGIGRETQYFGPGTRLLVL.

This chain links TRBV6-6 with TRBJ2-1; 8 nucleotides align to TRBD2. Germline assignment: CDR1 MNHNY and CDR2 SVGAGI (reference sequence). This CDR3 is 14 amino acids long. The ends lost 6 bases at V and 2 bases at J; junction bases unmatched: 3. The CDR3, as DNA: TGTGCCAGCAGGTCGCGGGAGGCCTACAATGAGCAGTTCTTC. This codes for CASRSREAYNEQFF.

The chain combines TRBV6-6 with TRBJ2-2; 7 nucleotides match TRBD2. The germline CDR1 and CDR2 sequences are MNHNY and SVGAGI (reference sequence). V was clipped by 6 bases and J by 6 bases; unmatched bases: 7. The CDR3 is 14 residues long. The CDR3 loop reads CASRRREFAGELFF. The CDR3 DNA follows: TGTGCCAGCAGACGGCGGGAGTTCGCCGGGGAGCTGTTTTTT.

This chain joins TRBV29-1 and TRBJ2-1, with 8 bases that match TRBD2. The CDR3 has 13 amino acids. Per germline, CDR1 SQVTM and CDR2 ANQGSEA. V lost 8 bases to trimming and J lost 3 bases; unmatched junction nucleotides: 6. CDR3 in amino acids: CSLRLAGYNEQFF. Here the CDR3 DNA reads TGCAGCCTACGGCTAGCGGGCTACAATGAGCAGTTCTTC.

The V and J genes are TRBV7-9 and TRBJ1-1; no definite D call. CDR1 is SEHNR and CDR2 is FQNEAQ in the germline V gene (reference sequence). Trimming took off 8 bases at V and 5 bases at J, with 6 bases between the two ends. This CDR3 contains 10 residues. The chain's CDR3 is CASSVTEAFF. CDR3 DNA: TGTGCCAGCTCTGTGACTGAAGCTTTCTTT.

This chain uses TRBV6-1 with TRBJ2-5, with D perhaps matching TRBD2 (5 bases). Germline CDR1 and CDR2: MNHNS and SASEGT. V gave up 6 bases and J gave up 1 base, with 9 bases separating them. The CDR3 spans 13 residues. CDR3 amino acids: CASRGSAQETQYF. CDR3 coding DNA: TGTGCCAGCAGAGGTAGCGCCCAAGAGACCCAGTACTTC.

The chain combines TRBV9 with TRBJ2-2, with 7 positions matching TRBD2. CDR1 is SGDLS and CDR2 is YYNGEE in the germline V gene. The CDR3 is 13 residues long. V lost 4 bases, J lost 6 bases, and 3 bases stayed unmatched. CDR3 coding DNA: TGTGCCAGCAGCCAGGGAGGGGCCGGGGAGCTGTTTTTT. Its translation is CASSQGGAGELFF.

CDR3 sequence reads: CASGGGVRGNTIYF. The CDR3 DNA sequence: TGTGCCAGCGGGGGGGGCGTGCGTGGAAACACCATATATTTT. The rearrangement links TRBV11-2 to TRBJ1-3, with a weak D call TRBD1 (6 bases). The length of the CDR3 is 14 residues. V lost 8 bases and J lost 3, with 14 bases in between. Germline V gene data show CDR1 as SGHAT and CDR2 as FQNNGV.